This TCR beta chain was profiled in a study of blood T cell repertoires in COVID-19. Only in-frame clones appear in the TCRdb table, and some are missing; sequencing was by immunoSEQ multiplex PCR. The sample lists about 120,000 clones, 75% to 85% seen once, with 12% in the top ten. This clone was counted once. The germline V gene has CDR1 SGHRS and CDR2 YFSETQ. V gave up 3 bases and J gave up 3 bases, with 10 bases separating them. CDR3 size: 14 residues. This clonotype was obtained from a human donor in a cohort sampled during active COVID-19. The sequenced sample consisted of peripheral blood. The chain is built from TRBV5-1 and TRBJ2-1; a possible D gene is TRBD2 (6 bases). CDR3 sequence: CASSSEGLYNEQFF. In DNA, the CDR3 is TGCGCCAGCAGCTCGGAGGGGCTCTACAATGAGCAGTTCTTC.